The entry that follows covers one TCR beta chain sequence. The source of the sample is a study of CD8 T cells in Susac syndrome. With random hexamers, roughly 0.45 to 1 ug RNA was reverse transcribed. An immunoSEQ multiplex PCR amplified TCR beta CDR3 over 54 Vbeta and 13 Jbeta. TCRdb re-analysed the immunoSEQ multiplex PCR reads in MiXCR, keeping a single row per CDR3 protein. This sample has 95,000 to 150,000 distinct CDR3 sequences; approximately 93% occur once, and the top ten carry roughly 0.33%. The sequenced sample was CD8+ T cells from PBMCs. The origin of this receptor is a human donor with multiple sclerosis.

The DNA for the CDR3 is TGTGCCAGCTCACTGAGACAGCCGAACACCGGGGAGCTGTTTTTT. Protein: CASSLRQPNTGELFF. The chain links TRBV18 to TRBJ2-2; perhaps TRBD1 as D (5 bases). CDR3 length equals 15 residues. Trimming shortened V by 4 bases and J by 0 bases, and 9 bases separated the two germline ends. The V gene's germline CDR1 is KGHSH and CDR2 LQKENI.